The T cell receptor (beta chain) described here comes from a study of early T cells in non-severe SARS-CoV-2 infection. Looking at the study overall: Chains from this unsorted whole-blood bulk RNA could not be paired.

This clonotype has a count of ten or more. Antigen specificity is unknown. Attachment of unique molecular identifiers was made to individual cDNA molecules. TCRdb ran MiXCR on the 5' RACE reads and lists one entry per CDR3 protein. The table has just over 95,000 distinct CDR3 sequences, 8% to 13% seen once. Study observations and caveats: VDJdb matching favored anti-spike CD8 responses, missing private and CD4 specificities.

Trimming stripped 8 bases from V and 3 bases from J, with 10 bases between. The CDR3 spans 13 residues. CDR1 and CDR2 from the germline V gene are WNHNN and SYGVQD (reference sequence). Source material: whole blood. The clonotype comes from an adult who was a healthcare worker with PCR-confirmed SARS-CoV-2 infection or an uninfected control (not recorded which). The chain employs TRBV10-1 and TRBJ2-2, with a possible D match to TRBD2 (5 bases). CDR3 residues: CASASRDTGELFF. CDR3 in DNA: TGCGCCAGCGCCTCGCGGGACACCGGGGAGCTGTTTTTT.